This TCR beta chain was captured in a study of regulatory T cells in long-lasting Graves disease. Study observations and caveats: TCR diversity was lower in persistent than newly diagnosed Graves' disease. Persistent patients shared more public clonotypes (approximately 2,500) than new patients (approximately 900).

The table lists this clonotype with a few counts. What it binds is not known. Sample time point: newly diagnosed GD, antithyroid drugs for less than 3 months. The TCR library was made from RNA extracted from PBMCs. EDTA tubes received about 9.6 milliliters of drawn peripheral blood. Researchers made TCR beta libraries by using iRepertoire HTBI primers and running Arm-PCR on CDR3 regions. TCRdb reprocessed the multiplex PCR reads via MiXCR and lists one record per CDR3 protein. The table shows 300,000 to 400,000 distinct CDR3 sequences, with roughly a sixth occurring only once. The source material was peripheral blood mononuclear cells (PBMCs), sampled at new diagnosis, from a patient treated with antithyroid drugs. This sequence originates from a female donor with Graves disease.

CDR3: CSARSTGNQPQHF. The CDR3 DNA is TGCAGTGCTAGGTCTACAGGGAATCAGCCCCAGCATTTT. The rearrangement links TRBV20-1 to TRBJ1-5; weak D call: TRBD1 (6 bases). The CDR3 covers 13 residues. Germline V gene sequence: CDR1 DFQATT, CDR2 SNEGSKA (reference sequence). The V end was cut by 3 bases, the J end by 4 bases, with 10 bases between.